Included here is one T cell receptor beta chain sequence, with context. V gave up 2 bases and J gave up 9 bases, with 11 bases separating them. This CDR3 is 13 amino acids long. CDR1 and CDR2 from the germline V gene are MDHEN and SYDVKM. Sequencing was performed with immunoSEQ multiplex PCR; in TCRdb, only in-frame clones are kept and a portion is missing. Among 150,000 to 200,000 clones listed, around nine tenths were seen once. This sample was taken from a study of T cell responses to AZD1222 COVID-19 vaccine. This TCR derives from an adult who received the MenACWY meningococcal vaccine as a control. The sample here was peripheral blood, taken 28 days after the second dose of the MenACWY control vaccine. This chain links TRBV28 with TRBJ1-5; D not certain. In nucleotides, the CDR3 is TGTGCCAGCAGTTTAGTCCTATATGTGCCCCAGCATTTT. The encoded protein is CASSLVLYVPQHF.